Listed below are T cell receptor beta chains from one sample, sequenced in a study of shared clonotypes between healthy human individuals. TCRdb's copy holds only in-frame clones and misses some; the assay was immunoSEQ multiplex PCR. Among about 2.1 million clones listed, around 93% were seen once. The specimen was naive CD8+ T cells from PBMCs. These receptors were obtained from a man younger than 30 in good health. Some clones in this sample may be carry-over from other donors' samples. Each CDR3 is given with its conserved first and last residue. Each record gives: V gene, clone size, D gene, J gene, CDR3 DNA, CDR3 protein. D genes are given only for firm matches. The size entry is marked missing in some rows and otherwise reads once, few, many or a size class.

TRBV30	NA	NA	TRBJ2-7	TGTGCCTGGAGTCCCAGGGGTTCCAACGAGCAGTACTTC	CAWSPRGSNEQYF
TRBV6-5	once	NA	TRBJ2-7	TGTGCCAGCAGATCCCCCTACGAGCAGTACTTC	CASRSPYEQYF
TRBV7-4	NA	NA	TRBJ1-3	TGTGCCAGCAGCTTAGGACGGAGCTCTGGAAACACCATATATTTT	CASSLGRSSGNTIYF
TRBV28	NA	NA	TRBJ2-2	TGTGCCAGCAGTTCCCGGACAGCGAACACCGGGGAGCTGTTTTTT	CASSSRTANTGELFF
TRBV7-2	NA	TRBD2	TRBJ2-7	TGTGCCAGCAGCCCGGGACTAGCGGGAGGGCCCGCCTACGAGCAGTACTTC	CASSPGLAGGPAYEQYF
TRBV19	NA	NA	TRBJ2-7	TGTGCCACCCGCGGGCGGGGAAGTGGCGAGCAGTACTTC	CATRGRGSGEQYF
TRBV5-6	once	TRBD1	TRBJ2-7	TGTGCCAGCAGCACAGGGGGCCTCTACGAGCAGTACTTC	CASSTGGLYEQYF
TRBV7-6	NA	NA	TRBJ2-2	TGTGCCAGCAGCTTAATAACAGGGTCAACCACCGGGGAGCTGTTTTTT	CASSLITGSTTGELFF
TRBV11-2	NA	TRBD1	TRBJ2-7	TGTGCCAGCAGCCCACTCAGACAGGGAGCCGTCGAGCAGTACTTC	CASSPLRQGAVEQYF
TRBV19	NA	NA	TRBJ2-1	TGTGCCAGTAGTATAGCGGGAGCAGCCAATGAGCAGTTCTTC	CASSIAGAANEQFF
TRBV7-9	NA	TRBD1	TRBJ2-7	TGTGCCAGCAGCTCCCGGGACAGGGCTTTTGACGAGCAGTACTTC	CASSSRDRAFDEQYF
TRBV29-1	NA	TRBD2	TRBJ2-1	TGCAGCGTTGATACCAGCGGGGTTTACAATGAGCAGTTCTTC	CSVDTSGVYNEQFF
TRBV7-9	NA	TRBD2	TRBJ2-2	TGTGCCAGCAGCTTACACGGCGGGAGCCCGAACACCGGGGAGCTGTTTTTT	CASSLHGGSPNTGELFF
TRBV27	NA	TRBD2	TRBJ2-2	TGTGCCAGCAGACCGGGGACTAGCGGGAGTTGGACCGGGGAGCTGTTTTTT	CASRPGTSGSWTGELFF
TRBV13	once	NA	TRBJ2-3	TGTGCCAGCAGCCCCACTAGCACAGATACGCAGTATTTT	CASSPTSTDTQYF
TRBV7-9	NA	NA	TRBJ1-3	TGTGCTTACCTCGCAGCGTTCTCTGGAAACACCATATATTTT	CAYLAAFSGNTIYF
TRBV7-9	NA	TRBD2	TRBJ2-1	TGTGCCAGCAGCACTTCCGGGACTAGCGTCTTCAATGAGCAGTTCTTC	CASSTSGTSVFNEQFF
TRBV5-1	once	NA	TRBJ2-7	TGCGCCAGCAGCTTGAACCCCCGGGACGAGCAGTACTTC	CASSLNPRDEQYF
TRBV4-2	NA	TRBD2	TRBJ2-7	TGTGCCAGCAGCCAACCAGGGAGCGGGAGGGCCCTCTACGAGCAGTACTTC	CASSQPGSGRALYEQYF
TRBV6-1	NA	NA	TRBJ2-7	TGTGCCAGCAGTGAATTCGGGGGATGGGACGAGCAGTACTTC	CASSEFGGWDEQYF
TRBV4-1	NA	TRBD1	TRBJ1-1	TGCGCCAGCAGCCTAGATACCAGGGGGGTAGAAGCTTTCTTT	CASSLDTRGVEAFF
TRBV19	NA	NA	TRBJ1-3	TGTGCCAGTACAGGGATTTTGTGGAACACCATATATTTT	CASTGILWNTIYF
TRBV5-1	NA	NA	TRBJ2-1	TGCGCCAGCAGCCAGCCGGCTAACCGTTACAATGAGCAGTTCTTC	CASSQPANRYNEQFF
TRBV27	once	TRBD2	TRBJ2-1	TGTGCCAGCAGTTTACGGGTGCAGCGGGAGAATTATGAGCAGTTCTTC	CASSLRVQRENYEQFF
TRBV27	NA	TRBD2	TRBJ2-2	TGTGCCAGCAGTTTCCGCGGGAGAGGGCGGGCCGGGGAGCTGTTTTTT	CASSFRGRGRAGELFF